This TCR beta chain was recovered during a study of T-cell reconstitution after alpha-beta-depleted transplantation in children. Broader study findings: By about two months after transplant, alpha-beta T cells reportedly arose from several hundred graft clones that had expanded. Hyperexpanded clones declined; after one year, newly produced T cells mostly supplied diversity. Several patients had high TCRbeta diversity at day 60; it came from surviving recipient T cells and thymic progenitors.

The authors prepared the TCRbeta library with unique molecular identifiers. Using its own MiXCR run on the PCR reads, TCRdb lists one record per CDR3 protein. The table has about 120,000 distinct CDR3 sequences, under 25% seen once. V was cut by 0 bases and J by 0 bases, with 9 bases left in between. This CDR3 has 16 residues. The V gene's germline CDR1 is MNHEY and CDR2 SVGAGI. In this sample, this clonotype turned up many times. Its antigen is unknown. The TCR was taken from a male patient between 2 and 10 years old who had a stem cell transplant for chronic granulomatous disease, so the T cells may come from the graft donor. The sample consisted of PBMCs, mostly from graft donor cells, taken 180 days after TCRalphabeta/CD19-depleted stem cell transplant. This chain links TRBV6-5 with TRBJ1-5; D might be TRBD1 (5 bases). CDR3 DNA: TGTGCCAGCAGTTACTCGACAGCATATAGCAATCAGCCCCAGCATTTT. Translating gives CASSYSTAYSNQPQHF.